By proportion, the clone carrying this T cell receptor (beta chain) is medium-sized (0.01 to 0.1%). The data derive from a study of T cell clones after liver transplantation. Looked up from germline, CDR1 is MNHNY and CDR2 is SVGAGI (reference sequence). The CDR3 has 14 residues. V dropped 6 bases and J dropped 6 bases, with 15 bases sitting between them. Sequencing used immunoSEQ multiplex PCR; TCRdb keeps in-frame clones, though not all of them. This sample has around 43,000 clones, with 86% found just once. The source is a human patient who received a liver transplant. T cells may partly derive from the graft donor. The sequencing here drew on CD4+ T cells from blood, taken 24 months after liver transplant. The V and J genes are TRBV6-6 and TRBJ2-1, with D perhaps matching TRBD2 (5 bases). The CDR3 is CASSSPRGSNEQFF. In DNA, the CDR3 is TGTGCCAGCAGCTCCCCTCGGGGTAGCAATGAGCAGTTCTTC.